The clone carrying this TCR beta chain has just a few counts. Its antigen is unidentified. TCRdb analysed the 5' RACE reads with MiXCR anew, one entry per CDR3 protein. This sample has 350,000 to 450,000 distinct CDR3 sequences; approximately 5.7% occur once, and the top ten carry approximately 16%. This entry belongs to a study of T cells after yellow fever vaccination. Study conclusions and caveats: Among all clonotypes, a small share was observed in both CD4 and CD8 compartments.

Germline lookup yields CDR1 SGHTA and CDR2 FQGNSA. The CDR3 has 15 residues. The ends lost 5 bases at V and 9 bases at J; junction bases unmatched: 12. The gene calls are TRBV7-2 and TRBJ2-1; 8 bases fit TRBD2. This TCR came from a man aged 25-40 years who received the YFV17D yellow fever vaccine. This specimen was PBMCs, taken 5 days after the yellow fever booster vaccination. The CDR3 nucleotides read TGTGCCAGCAGCGACTTTGGACTAGCCAGCATTGAGCAGTTCTTC. Encoded protein: CASSDFGLASIEQFF.